In its sample, the clone carrying this T cell receptor beta chain was seen a few times. Its antigen is as yet unknown. TCRdb independently ran MiXCR on the RT-PCR reads; one entry per CDR3 protein. The sample yields some 850,000 distinct CDR3 sequences, approximately 17% seen once. The data derive from a study of response to subunit inactivated influenza vaccine. The CDR3 contains 14 residues. Trimming cost V 1 base and J 2 bases; bases outside gene matches: 1. CDR1 SGHRS and CDR2 YFSETQ come from the germline V gene. Study-wide results and caveats: Only a handful of new T cells, the authors suggested, are recruited with each seasonal influenza vaccination.

The rearrangement joins TRBV5-1 to TRBJ2-3; 7 bases fit TRBD2. This sequence was found in a man in his fifties or sixties who received an inactivated influenza vaccine. Material: PBMCs from blood, obtained 5 days after vaccination. The DNA of the CDR3 is TGCGCCAGCAGCTTGTGGGACTACACAGATACGCAGTATTTT. Translated: CASSLWDYTDTQYF.